This T cell receptor beta chain stems from a study of cytomegalovirus exposure and HLA in healthy donors. Note on this clone: Its cognate antigen is unknown.

Whole-study findings and limits: The classifier was said to identify cytomegalovirus status with high specificity and sensitivity.

Germline lookup yields CDR1 SNHLY and CDR2 FYNNEI. V lost 7 bases and J lost 4, with 20 bases in between. This CDR3 region has 16 residues. Sequencing was performed with immunoSEQ multiplex PCR; in TCRdb, only in-frame clones are kept and a portion is missing. This table has more than 90,000 clones, more than 70% appearing once. This receptor was taken from a man between 18 and 35 years old in good health and CMV-seronegative. V gene TRBV2 combines with J gene TRBJ1-3; D is possibly TRBD1 (6 bases). Sequencing was carried out using PBMCs. The CDR3 region has the DNA TGTGCCAGCAACCCGGGCGGAAACAGGGTCGGAAACACCATATATTTT. Translation gives CASNPGGNRVGNTIYF. Together with reference TRBV2 and TRBJ1-3, the CDR3 gives the full variable domain: EPEVTQTPSHQVTQMGQEVILRCVPISNHLYFYWYRQILGQKVEFLVSFYNNEISEKSEIFDDQFSVERPDGSNFTLKIRSTKLEDSAMYFCASNPGGNRVGNTIYFGEGSWLTVV.